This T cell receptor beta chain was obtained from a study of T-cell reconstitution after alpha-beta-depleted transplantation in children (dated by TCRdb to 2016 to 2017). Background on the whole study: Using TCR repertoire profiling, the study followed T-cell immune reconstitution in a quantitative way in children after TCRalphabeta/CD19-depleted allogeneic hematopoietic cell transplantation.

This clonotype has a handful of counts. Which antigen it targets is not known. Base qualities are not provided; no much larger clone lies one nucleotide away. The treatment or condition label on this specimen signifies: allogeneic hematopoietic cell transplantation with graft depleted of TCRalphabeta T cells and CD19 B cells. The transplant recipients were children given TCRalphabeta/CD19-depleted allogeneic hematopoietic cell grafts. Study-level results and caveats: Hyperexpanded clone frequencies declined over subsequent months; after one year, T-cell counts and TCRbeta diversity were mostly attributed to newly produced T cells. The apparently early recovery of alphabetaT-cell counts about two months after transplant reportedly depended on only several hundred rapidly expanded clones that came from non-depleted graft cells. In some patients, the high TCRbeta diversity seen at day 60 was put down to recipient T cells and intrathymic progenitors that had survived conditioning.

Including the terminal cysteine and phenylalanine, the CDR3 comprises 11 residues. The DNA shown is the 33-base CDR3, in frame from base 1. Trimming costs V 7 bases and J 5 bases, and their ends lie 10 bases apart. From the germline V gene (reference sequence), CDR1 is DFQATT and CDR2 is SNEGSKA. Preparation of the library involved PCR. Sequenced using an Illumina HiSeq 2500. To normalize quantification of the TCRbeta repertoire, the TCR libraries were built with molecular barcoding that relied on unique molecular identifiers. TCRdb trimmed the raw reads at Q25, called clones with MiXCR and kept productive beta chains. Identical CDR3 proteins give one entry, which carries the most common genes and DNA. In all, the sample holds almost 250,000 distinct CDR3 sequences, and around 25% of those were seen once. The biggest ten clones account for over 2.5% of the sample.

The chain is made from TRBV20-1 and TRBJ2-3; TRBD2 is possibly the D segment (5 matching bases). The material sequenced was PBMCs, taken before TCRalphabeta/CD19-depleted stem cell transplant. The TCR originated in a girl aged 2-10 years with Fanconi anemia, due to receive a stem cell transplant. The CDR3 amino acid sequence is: CSVKAGDTQYF. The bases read TGCAGTGTTAAGGCGGGAGATACGCAGTATTTT.